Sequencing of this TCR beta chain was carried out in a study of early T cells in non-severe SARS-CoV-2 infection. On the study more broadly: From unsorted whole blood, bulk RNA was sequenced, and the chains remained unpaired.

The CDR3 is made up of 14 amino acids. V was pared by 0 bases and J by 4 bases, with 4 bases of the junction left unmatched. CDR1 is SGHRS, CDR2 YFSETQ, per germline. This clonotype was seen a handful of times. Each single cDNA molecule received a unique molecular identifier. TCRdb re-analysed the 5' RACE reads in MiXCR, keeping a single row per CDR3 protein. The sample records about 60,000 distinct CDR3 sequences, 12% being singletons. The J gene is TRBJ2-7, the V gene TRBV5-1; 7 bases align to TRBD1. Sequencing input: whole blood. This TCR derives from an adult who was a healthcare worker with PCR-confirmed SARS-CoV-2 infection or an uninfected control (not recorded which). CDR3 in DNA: TGCGCCAGCAGCTTGGAGGGACAGCCATACGAGCAGTACTTC. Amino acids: CASSLEGQPYEQYF.